This T cell receptor (beta chain) was recovered during a study of blood T cell repertoires in COVID-19 (dated by TCRdb to between 2020 and 2021). Context from the whole study: Samples from collaborators originated in the United States, Italy and Spain and spanned both the acute and convalescent phases of COVID-19. The prospective study material was composed of cDNA or gDNA derived from T cells, B-cell-depleted T cells, or PBMCs. The repertoires were made available in a free public database intended to serve as a resource for research on the immune response to SARS-CoV-2. Subjects who had been exposed to COVID-19, were actively infected with it, or had recovered from it provided the deeply sampled blood TCRbeta repertoires that made up the dataset. A de-identified subject ID, COVID-19 status, age in years and sex were almost always included in the sample metadata. The samples were drawn from the first 160 participants of the ongoing ImmuneRACE study and from 1,254 subjects provided by 6 global collaborators. HLA class I and class II types, where available, came from metadata supplied by the sample provider rather than from assay-based typing. Overall results and qualifications from the work: The quantity of clinical and demographic metadata differed by source and by participant and was supplied without curation.

Collaborating institutions collected whole blood in K2EDTA tubes following their own protocols. For TCRbeta analysis, collaborators shipped samples as frozen whole blood, isolated PBMCs, or DNA extracted from either of those sample types. Concerning this clone: Its antigen remains undetermined. Per-base quality was not reported, and no clone a single base away is much larger than it.

Looking up the germline V gene yields CDR1 KGHDR and CDR2 SFDVKD. The CDR3 numbers 13 residues from cysteine through phenylalanine. Only the CDR3 DNA stays, 39 bases, in frame from base 1. The junction shows trimming of 12 bases on V and 4 bases on J, plus 18 bases between the germline ends. TCRbeta CDR3 regions were amplified from genomic DNA using the immunoSEQ Assay, a bias-controlled multiplex PCR. The published analysis was carried out like this. The number of nucleated cells in each sample was estimated by amplification of reference gene primers within the assay. To quantify the absolute abundance of each unique TCRbeta CDR3 rearrangement, sequence reads were collapsed and filtered. For each sample, productive Simpson clonality was calculated as the square root of Simpson's diversity index over productive rearrangements. TCRdb stores this immuneACCESS table with in-frame sequences only. Part of the clones is absent; in the studies checked, under half of the shortfall reflects unresolved V genes, and no reason is known for the rest. V and J calls and clone size come straight from that table; D and trimming were deduced from the DNA. Counted in this sample were around 68,000 clones; roughly 82% of them appeared once. The top ten clonotypes cover about 16% of the sample.

This chain joins TRBV24-1 to TRBJ2-7; the D segment could be TRBD2, given 7 matching bases. Specimen: peripheral blood. This TCR was recovered from a man aged 80 or over with active COVID-19. The DNA sequence is as follows: TGTGCCGTCAACAGGGAGGGAGAATACGAGCAGTACTTC. Its protein reads: CAVNREGEYEQYF.